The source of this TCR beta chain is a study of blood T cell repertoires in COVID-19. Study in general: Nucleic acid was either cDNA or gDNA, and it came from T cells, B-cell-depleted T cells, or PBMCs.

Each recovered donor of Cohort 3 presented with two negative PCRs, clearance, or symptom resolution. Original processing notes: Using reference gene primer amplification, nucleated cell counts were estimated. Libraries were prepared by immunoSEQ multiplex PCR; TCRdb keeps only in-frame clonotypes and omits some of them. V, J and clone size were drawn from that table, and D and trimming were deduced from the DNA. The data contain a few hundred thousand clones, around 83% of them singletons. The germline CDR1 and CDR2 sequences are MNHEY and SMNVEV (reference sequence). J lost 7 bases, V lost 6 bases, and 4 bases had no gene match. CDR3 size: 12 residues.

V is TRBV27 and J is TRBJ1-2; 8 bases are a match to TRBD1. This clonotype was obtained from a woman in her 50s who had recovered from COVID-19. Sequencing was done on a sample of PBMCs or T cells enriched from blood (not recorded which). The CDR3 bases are TGTGCCAGCAGGGACAGGGCTGGTGGCTACACCTTC. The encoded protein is CASRDRAGGYTF.